This T cell receptor beta chain was identified in a study of cytomegalovirus exposure and HLA in healthy donors. The PCR contained 60 Vbeta and 13 Jbeta primers. Method: immunoSEQ multiplex PCR; TCRdb's copy keeps in-frame clones and lacks some. This table has 100,000 to 150,000 clones, roughly 80% appearing once. The germline V gene has CDR1 SGDLS and CDR2 YYNGEE. There are 13 residues in the CDR3. V was clipped by 0 bases and J by 10 bases, with 11 bases between them. The sequence was obtained from a man aged 25-45 years in good health and CMV-seronegative. The chain is built from TRBV9 and TRBJ2-1, with D unclear. Sequenced material: PBMCs. The CDR3 here is CASSVDASREQFF. As DNA, the CDR3 is TGTGCCAGCAGCGTAGATGCTAGTAGGGAGCAGTTCTTC.